The rows below give T cell receptor beta chains drawn from one sample of a study of blood T cell repertoires in COVID-19. Sequencing used immunoSEQ multiplex PCR; TCRdb keeps in-frame clones, though not all of them. The table lists tens of thousands of clones, 75% to 90% of them singletons, with 3.5% to 4.5% in the top ten. The sample consisted of peripheral blood. These receptors all come from a man between 60 and 75 years old with acute or convalescent COVID-19. CDR3s include the opening cysteine and the closing phenylalanine or tryptophan. The D gene is left open where the match is weak. Size values are once, few and many counts, or a class for expanded clones, and some rows have none.

>TRBJ2-1|TRBV28|TRBD2|-
CATRLAEYNEQFF
TGTGCCACCAGACTAGCGGAATACAATGAGCAGTTCTTC
>TRBJ2-6|TRBV19|-|-
CASTPTSSGANVLTF
TGTGCCAGTACCCCGACATCTTCTGGGGCCAACGTCCTGACTTTC
>TRBJ1-6|TRBV6-2/TRBV6-3|-|-
CASSYSGQISPLHF
TGTGCCAGCAGTTACTCGGGGCAAATATCACCCCTCCACTTT
>TRBJ1-2|TRBV7-9|-|-
CASSSVRGGYGYTF
TGTGCCAGCAGTTCCGTCAGGGGCGGGTATGGCTACACCTTC
>TRBJ2-5|TRBV3-1/TRBV3-2|-|-
CASSPTGTPQETQYF
TGTGCCAGCAGCCCGACAGGAACCCCCCAAGAGACCCAGTACTTC
>TRBJ2-7|TRBV11-2|TRBD1|-
CASSPPGGTGRGEQYF
TGTGCCAGCAGCCCGCCCGGGGGGACAGGGCGGGGGGAGCAGTACTTC
>TRBJ2-3|TRBV20-1|TRBD2|-
CSASIVSGGATDTQYF
TGCAGTGCTAGTATAGTTAGCGGGGGGGCTACAGATACGCAGTATTTT
>TRBJ2-3|TRBV5-4|TRBD2|-
CASSLWVAGTDTQYF
TGTGCCAGCAGCTTATGGGTAGCGGGGACAGATACGCAGTATTTT
>TRBJ2-4|TRBV14|-|few
CASSHLEGSQYF
TGTGCCAGCAGCCACCTGGAGGGATCTCAGTACTTC
>TRBJ1-1|TRBV7-2|-|-
CASSLVHSQNTEAFF
TGTGCCAGCAGCTTGGTTCACAGCCAGAACACTGAAGCTTTCTTT
>TRBJ2-7|TRBV30|TRBD1|-
CAWSVGQGARSEQYF
TGTGCCTGGAGTGTCGGACAGGGGGCGCGATCCGAGCAGTACTTC
>TRBJ2-3|TRBV24-1|-|-
CATSDPTGTDTQYF
TGTGCCACCAGTGATCCTACAGGAACAGATACGCAGTATTTT
>TRBJ1-2|TRBV11-2|TRBD1|-
CASSTGTGNYGYTF
TGTGCCAGCAGCACCGGGACAGGGAACTATGGCTACACCTTC
>TRBJ2-3|TRBV18|-|-
CASSPGGGAGTPDTQYF
TGTGCCAGCTCACCTGGGGGCGGTGCCGGAACCCCAGATACGCAGTATTTT
>TRBJ1-1|TRBV12-3/TRBV12-4|-|-
CASSSFPEAFF
TGTGCCAGCAGTTCTTTCCCTGAAGCTTTCTTT
>TRBJ2-5|TRBV2|-|-
CASSKGPLEETQYF
TGTGCCAGCAGCAAGGGGCCCCTGGAAGAGACCCAGTACTTC
>TRBJ2-1|TRBV18|TRBD1|few
CASSLQGEGNEQFF
TGTGCCAGCTCTCTACAGGGGGAAGGCAATGAGCAGTTCTTC
>TRBJ2-7|TRBV28|TRBD2|-
CASSLGGTITYEQYF
TGTGCCAGCAGTTTGGGGGGGACTATCACCTACGAGCAGTACTTC
>TRBJ1-3|TRBV30|-|-
CAWTTGSSGNTIYF
TGTGCCTGGACTACAGGGAGCTCTGGAAACACCATATATTTT
>TRBJ2-6|TRBV28|-|-
CASSPLGSSGANVLTF
TGTGCCAGCAGTCCCCTCGGGAGCTCTGGGGCCAACGTCCTGACTTTC
>TRBJ1-2|TRBV24-1|-|once
CATSDLRGGYTF
TGTGCCACCAGTGATTTGAGAGGGGGCTACACCTTC
>TRBJ1-2|TRBV5-5|TRBD1|-
CASSLSGGQVNYGYTF
TGTGCCAGCAGCTTAAGTGGGGGACAGGTTAACTATGGCTACACCTTC